The clone carrying this T cell receptor beta chain was seen a handful of times. Together with a sample-barcoded 5' primer, a J-beta primer mix was included in a second PCR lasting roughly 6 to 12 cycles. TCRdb itself ran the 5' RACE reads through MiXCR, one entry per CDR3 protein. In the table there are some 1,800,000 distinct CDR3 sequences, around 42% of which are singletons. CDR3 length: 14 residues. Germline CDR1 is SGHAT and CDR2 is FQNNGV. The V end lost 1 base, the J end lost 5 bases, and 9 bases lay between the germline ends. This record comes from a study of blood T cells in healthy people across ages. Study-level background: About one barcoded beta molecule per two T cells was captured by template switching.

This TCR derives from a human donor in good health. Input material: blood. The rearrangement links TRBV11-2 to TRBJ2-1; D call uncertain. This chain's CDR3 is CASSLGRTNNEQFF. The CDR3 bases are TGTGCCAGCAGCTTAGGAAGAACCAACAATGAGCAGTTCTTC.